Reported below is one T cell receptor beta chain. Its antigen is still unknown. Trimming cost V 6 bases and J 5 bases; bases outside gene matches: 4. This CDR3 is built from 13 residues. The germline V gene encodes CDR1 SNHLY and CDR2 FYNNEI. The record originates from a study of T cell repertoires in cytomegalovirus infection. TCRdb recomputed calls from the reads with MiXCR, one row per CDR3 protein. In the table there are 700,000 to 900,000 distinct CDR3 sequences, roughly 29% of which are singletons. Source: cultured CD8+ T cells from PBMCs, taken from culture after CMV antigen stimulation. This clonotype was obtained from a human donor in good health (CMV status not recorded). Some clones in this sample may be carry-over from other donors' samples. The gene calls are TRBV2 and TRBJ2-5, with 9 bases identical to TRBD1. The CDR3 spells CASRRQGEETQYF. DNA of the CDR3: TGTGCCAGCAGAAGACAGGGGGAGGAGACCCAGTACTTC.